This paragraph covers one T cell receptor (beta chain) sequence. Its antigen is still unknown. Per-nucleotide qualities are absent, and no much larger clonotype sits a single base away. Library preparation used the immunoSEQ multiplex PCR assay. For the multiplex PCR, a mixture combining 60 forward primers for TCR Vbeta segments and 13 reverse primers for TCR Jbeta segments was used. A multiplex PCR assay on genomic DNA amplified the CDR3 region of rearranged TCR beta genes. The Illumina HiSeq System was used to sequence the amplified TCR beta libraries as 87-base-pair reads. As for the authors' bioinformatics: In a later analysis, tens of millions of unique TCR beta chains were counted across the 500 to 850 repertoires, and roughly 10 million of these chains were shared by at least two donors. To remove PCR and sequencing errors, raw reads were error-corrected and collapsed into unique sequences using a nearest-neighbor algorithm that merged closely related sequences. V, D and J gene segments were assigned by aligning CDR3 sequences to IMGT reference sequences. Each retained sequence needed at least a six-nucleotide match to both a V gene segment and a J gene segment. Rearrangements were called productive when the CDR3 lacked stop codons and stayed in frame with V and J; all others were non-productive. Following IMGT convention, CDR3 was defined as the stretch from the second conserved V-encoded cysteine to the conserved J-encoded phenylalanine. The earlier analysis of more than 450 of the donors excluded sequences that lacked an unambiguous match to a single V gene segment. In an earlier analysis of a few hundred of the donors, a V segment was called functional when productive rearrangements were above 56.7%, and segregating when the standard deviation between donors exceeded 5%. A statistical classification framework was developed to diagnose cytomegalovirus status using the catalog of TCR beta chain sequences. In a later analysis, TCR nucleotide sequences were compared against IMGT/GENE-DB human TR gene sequences so that V and J genes could be assigned. The TCRdist pipeline was used in a later analysis to assign CDR3 sequences and most-parsimonious VDJ recombination scenarios. In a later analysis, every TCR beta chain was defined by the combination of its CDR3 amino acid sequence and its V-gene family, and reads without a unique V-gene family were dropped. A later analysis removed 550 to 700 highly shared, low-generation-probability nucleotide sequences to deal with suspected cross-contamination and a sequencing artifact. In a later analysis, a clonal expansion index for each public chain was calculated from normalized within-repertoire ranks of inferred template counts. In a later analysis, generation probabilities were computed with a VDJ recombination model fitted to out-of-frame rearrangements, and the resulting probabilities were checked against IGoR. In a later analysis, hypergeometric tests were used to score TCR-TCR, TCR-HLA and TCR-CMV co-occurrence, with a repertoire-size bias correction applied to TCR pairs. In a later analysis, false discovery rates were estimated by permuting HLA or CMV assignments 20 times. In a later analysis, co-occurring TCRs were grouped using DBSCAN, and TCRdist sequence similarity was added for clustering within HLA-allele-positive subsets. Repertoires with fewer than 30,000 or more than 120,000 public chains were left out of co-occurrence clustering, as were four to six repertoires with anomalous nucleotide sharing. TCRdb carries this immuneACCESS record with in-frame sequences only. Its versions omit some clonotypes, under half of them owing to an unresolved V gene in the studies checked, with the rest unexplained. The V and J calls and clone size are taken from that table; D and trimming were inferred from the DNA. Here the sample has about 160,000 clones; around 74% occur a single time. The ten most abundant clones make up about 2.3% of the sample.

These data come from a study of cytomegalovirus exposure and HLA in healthy donors listed by TCRdb under 2017. In terms of the full investigation: An earlier analysis of approximately 600 of the donors reported 250 to 300 Gb of sequence data and 100 million to 130 million unique TCR beta sequences from 190 million or so T cells. An early release that covered about 640 HLA-typed donors contained approximately 300 gigabases of sequencing data and 80 million or so unique TCR sequences. Because of strong linkage in the cohort, roughly five DR-DQ haplotypes were treated as single units for association and clustering. A later analysis re-analyzed previously published TCR beta repertoires from roughly 690 donors and added high-resolution HLA genotyping to study TCR occurrence patterns. Class I and class II HLA loci were covered by the typing at four-digit resolution. Donor age, sex, ethnicity and CMV serostatus were compiled alongside the repertoire data. The study was designed to test whether signatures of past pathogen exposure could be identified by cataloging public T cell receptors. To predict cytomegalovirus infection status, the study brought together high-throughput TCR immunosequencing, statistical association of individual TCRs with disease status, and machine learning. The study profiled the T cell repertoires of about 640 subjects by immunosequencing and related them to cytomegalovirus serostatus. Among around 400 genotyped donors of the cohort, an average of roughly 230,000 unique TCR beta nucleotide sequences was sequenced per donor, of which approximately 18% were non-productive. Among the roughly 430 genotyped donors, about 83% belonged to the genetic ancestry cluster associated with self-reported Caucasian donors. In an earlier analysis of around 540 of the donors, high-throughput TCR beta sequencing was used to judge whether each TCR beta V gene segment behaved as functional or pseudogenic. Every discovery cohort repertoire had been produced on one sequencing platform. A later genetic analysis used genome-wide SNP genotypes for about 65% of the roughly 700 donors, treating that subset as a discovery cohort. The number of donors typed differed by locus, with roughly 620-640 for A, B, C, DRB1 and DQB1, 522 for DQA1, 606 for DPA1, and over 400 for DPB1. Besides the first cohort of some 670 subjects, a separate validation cohort made up of roughly 130 different subjects was used. Rather than drawing on any new phenotypic data, the later analysis identified candidate immune exposures from TCR beta sequences and the way those sequences occurred across donors. The paper's findings and limits, for the study overall: In the study, roughly 160 TCR beta chains were listed as associated with cytomegalovirus. A further reported finding was that TCR beta sequences accurately predicted the HLA-A and HLA-B alleles for most subjects in the first cohort. Compared with equally common non-associated chains, HLA-associated TCR beta chains in a later analysis were more clonally expanded and had lower generation probabilities. A group of highly shared sequence variants was considered likely to be a technical artifact of the sequencing pipeline. At a false discovery rate of 0.05, a later analysis linked under 20,000 TCR beta sequences to specific HLA alleles. In an earlier analysis of fewer than 750 of the donors, most TCR beta V segments were observed in productive rearrangements about 87% or about 30% of the time, broadly matching IMGT annotations. According to a later analysis, TCR association rates differed among HLA loci, with DRB1 alleles showing the most associated TCRs and HLA-C alleles showing the fewest. Linkage disequilibrium might explain the correlated functional status among segregating V segments, but an unknown experimental factor could not be ruled out. The only immune exposure information available for the cohort was CMV serostatus. Roughly uniform sequencing depth across donors was assumed in presence/absence analyses, although this assumption may not hold. According to a later genetic analysis, donors in an Asian-associated ancestry cluster had fewer N-insertions in productive TCRs than the approximately 670-donor mean. In vitro tests confirmed that three of the cytomegalovirus-associated TCR beta chains recognize cytomegalovirus antigens. Cytomegalovirus status was reported to be diagnosed by the classifier with high specificity and sensitivity in both the original and validation cohorts. Because the 87-base-pair reads could not distinguish some IMGT-functional V segments, including TRBV6-2 and TRBV6-3, those segments were excluded. Only TCR beta chains were sequenced in this cohort, and the absence of alpha or paired-chain data limited detectable features. Strong co-occurrence of HLA alleles, especially DR and DQ, made assigning TCR associations to individual alleles difficult. The authors suggested that the approach could potentially be extended to other disease states and immunological phenotypes. Most TCR sequences were observed very rarely across donors, whereas some public TCRs were present in many individuals. HLA typing was unavailable for some donors at each locus, so association tests used only the typed subset. According to a later analysis, parvovirus B19, influenza, CMV and Epstein-Barr virus appeared linked to several top co-occurrence clusters. Because counts were too low, roughly 16 rarely observed V segments, including chromosome 9 orphons, were excluded from the earlier analysis of 587 of the donors. In a later genetic analysis, a missense DCLRE1C variant was associated with V-gene and J-gene trimming of TCR beta chains, and the association was replicated in an independent cohort. According to a later analysis, most CMV-associated TCR beta chains appeared to be HLA-restricted, and the HLA associations seemed to be driven largely by CMV exposure.

The cohort consisted of some 730 healthy bone marrow donors. At the time of sampling, all cohort members were nominally healthy, though unrecorded immune exposures were likely present. The donor tested CMV seronegative, placing the donor among the approximately 400 seronegative members of the cohort. A peripheral blood sample was provided by each donor, and peripheral blood mononuclear cells were used for TCR beta sequencing. Genomic DNA was extracted from the blood cell samples with the Qiagen DNeasy Blood Extraction Kit. For CDR1 and CDR2, the germline V gene lists ENHRY and SYGVKD. The trim is 3 bases for V and 5 bases for J, with a gap of 13 bases between the germline ends. The CDR3 contains 14 residues, cysteine and phenylalanine counted. Only the CDR3 part of the read is kept: 42 bases, read in frame from the first base.

The chain is made from TRBV10-3 and TRBJ1-1; no D segment can be confidently identified. The clonotype comes from a female donor in good health and CMV-seronegative. Sequenced material: PBMCs. The DNA is as follows: TGTGCCATCAGTGAAGTGGCCTCGGGAACTGAAGCTTTCTTT. It encodes CAISEVASGTEAFF.